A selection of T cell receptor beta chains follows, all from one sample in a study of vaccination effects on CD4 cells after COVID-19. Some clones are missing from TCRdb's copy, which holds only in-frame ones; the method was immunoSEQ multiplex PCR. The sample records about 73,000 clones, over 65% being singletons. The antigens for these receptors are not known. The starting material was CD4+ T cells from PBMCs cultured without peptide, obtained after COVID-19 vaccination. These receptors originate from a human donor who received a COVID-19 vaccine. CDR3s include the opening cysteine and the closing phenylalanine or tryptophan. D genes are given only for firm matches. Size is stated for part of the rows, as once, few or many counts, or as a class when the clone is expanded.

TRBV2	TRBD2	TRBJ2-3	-	TGTGCCAGCAGTGAACCGCCGACTAGCGAAAGCACAGATACGCAGTATTTT	CASSEPPTSESTDTQYF
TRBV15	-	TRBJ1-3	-	TGTGCCACCAGCAGAGGGGGCGGTGGAAACACCATATATTTT	CATSRGGGGNTIYF
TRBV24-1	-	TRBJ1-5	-	TGTGCCACCAGTTCAAGCGGTTATAGCAATCAGCCCCAGCATTTT	CATSSSGYSNQPQHF
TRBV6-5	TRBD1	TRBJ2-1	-	TGTGCCAGCAGTTATAGACAGGGGGTCGTCAATGAGCAGTTCTTC	CASSYRQGVVNEQFF
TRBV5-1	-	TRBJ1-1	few	TGCGCCAGCAGCTTGGCCGAGGGGTTCACTGAAGCTTTCTTT	CASSLAEGFTEAFF
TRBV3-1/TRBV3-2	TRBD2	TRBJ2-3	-	TGTGCCAGCACCGCACTAGCGTTCCCAGATACGCAGTATTTT	CASTALAFPDTQYF
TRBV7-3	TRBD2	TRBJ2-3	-	TGTGCCAGCAGCTTAACTAGCGGGGGTTACACAGATACGCAGTATTTT	CASSLTSGGYTDTQYF
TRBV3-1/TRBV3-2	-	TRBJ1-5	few	TGTGCCAGCTCGCAGGGCAGCAATCAGCCCCAGCATTTT	CASSQGSNQPQHF
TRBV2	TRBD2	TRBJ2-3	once	TGTGCCAGGACCGGGACTAGCGGATATGTTAGCACAGATACGCAGTATTTT	CARTGTSGYVSTDTQYF
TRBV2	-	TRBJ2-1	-	TGTGCCAGCAGTGACCAGGGCTCCTACAATGAGCAGTTCTTC	CASSDQGSYNEQFF
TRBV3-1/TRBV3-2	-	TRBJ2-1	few	TGTGCCAGCAGCCAAGTTTCGCCGGTCGTGTTCTTC	CASSQVSPVVFF
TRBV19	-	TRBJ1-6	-	TGTGCCAGTAGTATGCTCGGACACTCCTATAATTCACCCCTCCACTTT	CASSMLGHSYNSPLHF
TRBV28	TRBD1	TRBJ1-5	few	TGTGCCAGCAGTTGGACAGGGGCCCCCAATCAGCCCCAGCATTTT	CASSWTGAPNQPQHF
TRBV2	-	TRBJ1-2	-	TGTGCCAGCAGTGGGAACAGTGCCCTCTATGGCTACACCTTC	CASSGNSALYGYTF
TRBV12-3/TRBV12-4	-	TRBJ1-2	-	TGTGCCAGCGGACGACTGAAATATGGCTACACCTTC	CASGRLKYGYTF
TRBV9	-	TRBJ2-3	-	TGTGCCAGCAGCGGGTCCTATGGGACAGATACGCAGTATTTT	CASSGSYGTDTQYF
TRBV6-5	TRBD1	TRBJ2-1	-	TGTGCCAGCAGAGGTACAGGGGGGAAAAATGAGCAGTTCTTC	CASRGTGGKNEQFF
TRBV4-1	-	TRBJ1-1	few	TGCGCCAGCAGCCAAGATCGTTCCTCGAACACTGAAGCTTTCTTT	CASSQDRSSNTEAFF
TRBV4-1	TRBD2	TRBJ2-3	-	TGCGCCAGCAGTTCAGGGCGGGGGGGCCCCGGAGATACGCAGTATTTT	CASSSGRGGPGDTQYF
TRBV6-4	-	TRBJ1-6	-	TGTGCCAGCAGGGACAGCTCCTATAATTCACCCCTCCACTTT	CASRDSSYNSPLHF
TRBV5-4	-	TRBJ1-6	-	TGTGCCAGCAACCTTGGTGGACGGAATAATTCACCCCTCCACTTT	CASNLGGRNNSPLHF
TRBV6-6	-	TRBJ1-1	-	TGTGCCAGCAGTCCCCAGGGCCCGGCCACTGAAGCTTTCTTT	CASSPQGPATEAFF
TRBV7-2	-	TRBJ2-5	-	TGTGCCAGCAGCCCGAGGGGGGGGCCATCTCGGGAGACCCAGTACTTC	CASSPRGGPSRETQYF
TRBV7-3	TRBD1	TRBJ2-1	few	TGTGCCAGCAGCTTATCGGGGACAGGGGTCTACAGTGAGCAGTTCTTC	CASSLSGTGVYSEQFF
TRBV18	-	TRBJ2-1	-	TGTGCCAGCTCACCGTACAGAGCCTACAATGAGCAGTTCTTC	CASSPYRAYNEQFF
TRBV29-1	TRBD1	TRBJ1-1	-	TGCAGCTCAAAGACAGGGAGGGACACTGAAGCTTTCTTT	CSSKTGRDTEAFF
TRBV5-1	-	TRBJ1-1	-	TGCGCCAGCAGCACAGATCCACAGGGCGTAGCTGAAGCTTTCTTT	CASSTDPQGVAEAFF
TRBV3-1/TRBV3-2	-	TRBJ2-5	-	TGTGCCAGCAGCCTAGCGGCTACGGAGACCCAGTACTTC	CASSLAATETQYF
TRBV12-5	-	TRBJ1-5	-	TGTGCTAGTGGTGCAACAGATCAGCCCCAGCATTTT	CASGATDQPQHF
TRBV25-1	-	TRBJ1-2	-	TGTGCCAGCAGTGTCTACGAAACAGGGCTGTATGGCTACACCTTC	CASSVYETGLYGYTF
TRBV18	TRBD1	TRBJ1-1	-	TGTGCCAGCTCACCTACCGGGACAGGGTTAATCCCAACGGGTCCTGAAGCTTTCTTT	CASSPTGTGLIPTGPEAFF
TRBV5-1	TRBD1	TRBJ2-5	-	TGCGCCAGCAGCTTACAGGGGGTTGGAGAGACCCAGTACTTC	CASSLQGVGETQYF
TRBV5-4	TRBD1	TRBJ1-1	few	TGTGCCAGCAGCTTGGGACAGGGGCCAAGGATGAACACTGAAGCTTTCTTT	CASSLGQGPRMNTEAFF
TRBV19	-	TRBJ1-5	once	TGTGCCAGTAGTAACCACCCCCGGAGCGATAGCAATCAGCCCCAGCATTTT	CASSNHPRSDSNQPQHF
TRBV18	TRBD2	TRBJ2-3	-	TGTGCCAGCTCACCACAAGGACTAGCGGGGGGTGCAGATACGCAGTATTTT	CASSPQGLAGGADTQYF
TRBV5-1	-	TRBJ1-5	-	TGCGCCAGCAGCTTGATGCCGGGGCAGAGCAATCAGCCCCAGCATTTT	CASSLMPGQSNQPQHF
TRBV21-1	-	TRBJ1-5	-	TGTGCCAGCAGCAAATCGGCTGGCACAGAAGGAGTTCCCAATCAGCCCCAGCATTTT	CASSKSAGTEGVPNQPQHF
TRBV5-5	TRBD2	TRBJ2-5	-	TGTGCCAGCAGCTTGGGACTAGCGGGTGGGACGGGAAAGACCCAGTACTTC	CASSLGLAGGTGKTQYF
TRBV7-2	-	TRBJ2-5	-	TGTGCCAGCAGCCCAAGGGGAATGCGTCAAGAGACCCAGTACTTC	CASSPRGMRQETQYF
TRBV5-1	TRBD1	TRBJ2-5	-	TGCGCCAGCAGCTTGGGGGACAGGGTCCAAGAGACCCAGTACTTC	CASSLGDRVQETQYF
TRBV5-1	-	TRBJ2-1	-	TGCGCCAGCAGCCTTCAGGGTTACAATGAGCAGTTCTTC	CASSLQGYNEQFF
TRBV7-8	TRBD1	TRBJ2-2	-	TGTGCCAGCAGTCTGGGACAGGGGGACGGCACCGGGGAGCTGTTTTTT	CASSLGQGDGTGELFF
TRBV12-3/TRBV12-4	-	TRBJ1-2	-	TGTGCCAGCAGTTTGAACCGTCGCGGCTACACCTTC	CASSLNRRGYTF
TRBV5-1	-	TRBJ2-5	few	TGCGCCAGCAGCTTGGCCGTCCAAGAGACCCAGTACTTC	CASSLAVQETQYF
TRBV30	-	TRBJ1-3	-	TGTGCCTGGAGTGTAGGGTGGGTGCGCTCTGGAAACACCATATATTTT	CAWSVGWVRSGNTIYF
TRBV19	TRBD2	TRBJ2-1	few	TGTGCCAGTAGTGGGAGGGCGGGGGACGATGAGCAGTTCTTC	CASSGRAGDDEQFF
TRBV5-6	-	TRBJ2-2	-	TGTGCCAGCAGCTCTATTTTGAGGGGGACCTTAAACACCGGGGAGCTGTTTTTT	CASSSILRGTLNTGELFF
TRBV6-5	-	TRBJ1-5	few	TGTGCCAGCAGCGTGGGGATCTATAGCAATCAGCCCCAGCATTTT	CASSVGIYSNQPQHF
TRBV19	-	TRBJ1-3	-	TGTGCCAGTAGTACAGGGGACGTCTCTGGAAACACCATATATTTT	CASSTGDVSGNTIYF
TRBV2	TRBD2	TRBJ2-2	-	TGTGCCAGCAAGGCTAGCGGGGGTAGCACCGGGGAGCTGTTTTTT	CASKASGGSTGELFF
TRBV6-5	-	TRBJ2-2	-	TGTGCCAGCAGTTACCTAGGGGGGGCTTCCGCCGGGGAGCTGTTTTTT	CASSYLGGASAGELFF
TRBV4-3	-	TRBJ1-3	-	TGCGCCAGCAGCCAAGAATCTAAGGGATTGGGTGGAAACACCATATATTTT	CASSQESKGLGGNTIYF
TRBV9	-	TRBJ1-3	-	TGTGCCAGCAGCGTCGGACGGTCCCAAGGATCTGGAAACACCATATATTTT	CASSVGRSQGSGNTIYF
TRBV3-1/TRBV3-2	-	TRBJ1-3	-	TGTGCCAGCAGCCAAGGGGGCACTGGAAACACCATATATTTT	CASSQGGTGNTIYF
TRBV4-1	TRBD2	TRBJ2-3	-	TGCGCCAGCAAACGACAAGCCCACGGGAGTAGCGGGGGGGTTAGCACAGATACGCAGTATTTT	CASKRQAHGSSGGVSTDTQYF